Shown below are 21 T cell receptor beta chains from a single sample sequenced in a study of T-cell reconstitution after alpha-beta-depleted transplantation in children listed by TCRdb under 2016. The receptor library was made with PCR. The run used an Illumina HiSeq 2500. Molecular barcoding was employed in the preparation of TCR libraries, with unique molecular identifiers being used to normalize TCRbeta repertoire quantification. The public reads were quality trimmed at Q25 with fastp and then assembled into clones with MiXCR by TCRdb, keeping productive beta chains. Every distinct CDR3 protein forms one entry, paired with its most common genes and DNA. Present in this sample are 600,000 to 700,000 distinct CDR3 sequences, around a sixth of which were seen just once. 1.1% of the sample lies in the top ten. Sequencing used PBMCs from the stem cell graft donor, obtained from the stem cell graft. The receptors stem from a human donor who donated a stem cell graft to a child with acute myeloid leukemia.

The genes are TRBV18 and TRBJ2-2; D is ambiguous. V shed 3 bases and J shed 2 bases, with 7 bases lying between them. Germline V gene lookup returns CDR1 KGHSH and CDR2 LQKENI. This CDR3 spans 14 amino acids. The CDR3 protein is CASSPQPNTGELFF. For the CDR3, the DNA is TGTGCCAGCTCACCGCAACCTAACACCGGGGAGCTGTTTTTT.

Points on this clonotype: One base away lies a much larger clone, so this may be a sequencing read error. The rearrangement links TRBV15 to TRBJ2-6; D may be TRBD1 (5 bases). The CDR3 length is 15 residues. Germline CDR1 reads LNHNV; CDR2 reads YYDKDF (reference sequence). V was cut by 3 bases and J by 0 bases, with 6 bases left in between. CDR3 DNA sequence: TGTGCCACCAGCAGCGACAGCTCTGGGGCCAACGTCCTGACTTTC. This sequence encodes CATSSDSSGANVLTF.

The rearrangement uses TRBV7-2 and TRBJ2-3, with TRBD2 as a possible D gene (7 bases). The V gene's germline CDR1 is SGHTA and CDR2 FQGNSA. Trimming removed 5 bases at V and 0 bases at J, with 12 bases between. This CDR3 comprises 15 residues. The DNA for the CDR3 is TGTGCCAGCAGCCGAGGGGGGGACAGCACAGATACGCAGTATTTT. Translation: CASSRGGDSTDTQYF.

The table lists this clonotype with many counts. This chain links TRBV12-3 or TRBV12-4 with TRBJ1-1; no firm D call. The CDR3 length is 12 residues. The ends were cut back, 2 bases at V and 11 bases at J, with 12 bases in the middle. CDR3 in amino acids: CASSLYARGAFF. Written as DNA, the CDR3 is TGTGCCAGCAGTTTATATGCGCGCGGGGCTTTCTTT.

This clonotype has at least ten counts. The gene calls are TRBV4-3 and TRBJ2-3, with D unresolved. Germline-derived CDR1 and CDR2 are LGHNA and YSLEER. This CDR3 is built from 13 residues. Trimming pared 4 bases from V and 5 bases from J, leaving 10 bases between. DNA of the CDR3: TGCGCCAGCAGCCGTACGAACGTAGATACGCAGTATTTT. Translation gives CASSRTNVDTQYF.

The table lists this clonotype with many counts. The V and J genes are TRBV29-1 and TRBJ2-1; D is undetermined. CDR3 length: 10 residues. Germline assignment: CDR1 SQVTM and CDR2 ANQGSEA. Trimming removed 3 bases from V and 6 bases from J, with 3 bases in between. CDR3 in amino acids: CSVDGNEQFF. CDR3 bases: TGCAGCGTTGATGGCAATGAGCAGTTCTTC.

This clonotype was seen many times. The chain has TRBV20-1 and TRBJ2-5; D unresolved. Looked up from germline, CDR1 is DFQATT and CDR2 is SNEGSKA (reference sequence). The CDR3 loop spans 11 amino acids. Trimming took 5 bases from V and 5 from J, leaving 9 bases between them. CDR3 protein: CSALWMETQYF. CDR3 bases: TGCAGTGCTCTCTGGATGGAGACCCAGTACTTC.

The J gene is TRBJ1-5, the V gene TRBV12-3 or TRBV12-4, with 7 bases matching TRBD1. CDR3 length: 14 amino acids. After removal of 6 bases from V and 1 base from J, the junction contained 3 bases not matched to a gene. CDR3 region: CASRPTGSNQPQHF. CDR3 in DNA: TGTGCCAGCAGACCGACAGGGAGCAATCAGCCCCAGCATTTT.

This clonotype has at least ten counts. V and J are TRBV20-1 and TRBJ2-7, with 7 bases that match TRBD1. Per germline, CDR1 DFQATT and CDR2 SNEGSKA (reference sequence). Germline trimming cut 1 base from V and 2 bases from J; bases unmatched to any gene: 5. This CDR3 region has 14 residues. The CDR3 reads CSARARDRTYEQYF. Here the CDR3 DNA reads TGCAGTGCTAGAGCCCGGGACAGAACCTACGAGCAGTACTTC.

Of note for this clonotype: This may be a read error, as it is one base from a much larger clone. The chain combines TRBV12-3 or TRBV12-4 with TRBJ2-3; tentatively, D is TRBD1 (6 bases). The J call may be wrong; the DNA end is better matched by TRBJ1-5. This CDR3 contains 17 residues. The CDR3: CASSFISRGRGLDTQHF. The CDR3 DNA reads TGTGCCAGCAGTTTCATCAGTCGGGGGCGGGGCCTAGATACGCAGCATTTT.

The table lists this clonotype with a few counts. V is TRBV20-1 and J is TRBJ1-1, with D perhaps TRBD1 (6 bases). Trimming left V 2 bases short and J 2 bases short, with 18 bases between. The CDR3 length is 16 residues. Germline lookup yields CDR1 DFQATT and CDR2 SNEGSKA (reference sequence). This chain's CDR3 is CSARTGGSGLNTEAFF. As DNA, the CDR3 is TGCAGTGCTAGAACGGGGGGCTCCGGGCTAAACACTGAAGCTTTCTTT.

The V and J genes are TRBV4-3 and TRBJ2-1, with no clear D. CDR1 LGHNA and CDR2 YSLEER come from the germline V gene. V lost 0 bases and J 6 bases, leaving 12 bases between the germline ends. There are 15 residues in the CDR3. The CDR3 DNA is TGCGCCAGCAGCCAAGACGTGGGCGAGGTCAATGAGCAGTTCTTC. This sequence encodes CASSQDVGEVNEQFF.

In its sample, this clonotype was seen many times. The V and J genes are TRBV4-3 and TRBJ2-3; no clear D gene. The germline V gene has CDR1 LGHNA and CDR2 YSLEER. The CDR3 has 15 amino acids. Trimming left V 4 bases short and J 1 base short, with 12 bases between. CDR3 sequence: CASSPSIDGTDTQYF. DNA for the CDR3: TGCGCCAGCAGCCCATCGATCGACGGCACAGATACGCAGTATTTT.

The V and J genes are TRBV21-1 and TRBJ2-7; no DNA check was done on the table's D call, TRBD1. TRBV21-1 has pseudogene status. CDR3 size: 14 residues. CDR3 sequence: CASSKAPGAREQYV. For the CDR3, the DNA is TGTGCCAGCAGCAAAGCTCCGGGGGCGAGGGAGCAGTACGTC.

V is TRBV29-1 and J is TRBJ2-1, with D perhaps matching TRBD1 (6 bases). Trimming removed 5 bases from V and 4 bases from J, with 21 bases in between. This CDR3 contains 16 residues. Germline V gives CDR1 SQVTM, CDR2 ANQGSEA. Here the CDR3 reads CSVLTSGTIPYNEQFF. CDR3 nucleotide sequence: TGCAGCGTTCTTACTTCCGGGACAATTCCTTACAATGAGCAGTTCTTC.

This clonotype was seen only once. The chain joins TRBV5-1 to TRBJ2-3; 9 nucleotides match TRBD2. Per germline, CDR1 SGHRS and CDR2 YFSETQ. This CDR3 has 16 amino acids. V was pared by 1 base and J by 4 bases, with 7 bases of the junction left unmatched. DNA for the CDR3: TGCGCCAGCAGCTTGCGCGAGCGGGGGGCTTCAGATACGCAGTATTTT. It yields the protein CASSLRERGASDTQYF.

This clonotype was counted a few times. The chain links TRBV5-1 to TRBJ1-1; weak D call: TRBD1 (5 bases). The germline V and J ends were trimmed by 1 base and 5 bases, with 18 bases remaining between them. The CDR3 length is 16 residues. The V gene's germline CDR1 is SGHRS and CDR2 YFSETQ. The CDR3 reads CASSLHRTGPRTEAFF. The CDR3 DNA follows: TGCGCCAGCAGCTTGCATAGGACGGGACCGAGGACTGAAGCTTTCTTT. The whole variable domain, remainder taken from reference TRBV5-1 and TRBJ1-1, is KAGVTQTPRYLIKTRGQQVTLSCSPISGHRSVSWYQQTPGQGLQFLFEYFSETQRNKGNFPGRFSGRQFSNSRSEMNVSTLELGDSALYLCASSLHRTGPRTEAFFGQGTRLTVV.

This clonotype has a count of ten or more. The chain carries TRBV12-3 or TRBV12-4 and TRBJ1-5; D possibly corresponds to TRBD1 (5 bases). This CDR3 spans 14 amino acids. V dropped 6 bases and J dropped 3 bases, with 12 bases sitting between them. CDR3 DNA sequence: TGTGCCAGCAGCCTACAGGAGATCAATCAGCCCCAGCATTTT. Protein sequence: CASSLQEINQPQHF.

The V call is TRBV20-1, the J call TRBJ2-3; 9 bases are a match to TRBD1. Germline V gene data show CDR1 as DFQATT and CDR2 as SNEGSKA (reference sequence). The length of the CDR3 is 12 residues. The CDR3 loop reads CSGQGLTDTQYF. The DNA for the CDR3 is TGCAGCGGACAGGGGCTCACAGATACGCAGTATTTT.

The chain combines TRBV2 with TRBJ2-7; a possible D gene is TRBD2 (6 bases). V was clipped by 7 bases and J by 1 base, with 20 bases between them. Germline loops: CDR1 SNHLY, CDR2 FYNNEI. This CDR3 has 16 amino acids. The CDR3 nucleotides are TGTGCCAGCACCGCCACCGCAGGGACTCTTTCCTACGAGCAGTACTTC. Protein product: CASTATAGTLSYEQYF.

This clonotype was picked up one time. The chain's CDR3 is CASSKGGMVAENTEAFF. In DNA, the CDR3 is TGCGCCAGCAGTAAAGGGGGGATGGTTGCGGAGAACACTGAAGCTTTCTTT. The chain carries TRBV4-3 and TRBJ1-1; D is possibly TRBD1 (6 bases). There are 17 residues in the CDR3. Per germline, CDR1 LGHNA and CDR2 YSLEER. Trimming removed 6 bases from V and 1 base from J, with 21 bases in between.